The T cell receptor (beta chain) described here comes from a study of cytotoxic CD8 clonotypes in ibrutinib-treated CLL. In the study overall: Once patients had received a median 12 months of treatment, range 6 to 36, response samples were obtained.

Generated by immunoSEQ multiplex PCR, the TCRdb table keeps only in-frame clones and is missing some. The sample records roughly 130,000 clones, approximately 81% being singletons. The study, taken as a whole, reports: Clonality showed a rise at ibrutinib response that reversed toward baseline at progression. With treatment, public clonotypes, which were uncommon, either contracted or remained stable.

As for this clone: What it binds is unknown.

The sample consisted of PBMCs, taken after 12 months of ibrutinib treatment. The TCR originated in a human donor with chronic lymphocytic leukemia.

As DNA, the CDR3 is TGTGCCAGCAGTGAAGGGGGTGGCAATCAGCCCCAGCATTTT. It codes for CASSEGGGNQPQHF. The chain joins TRBV6-1 to TRBJ1-5; no definite D call. Germline V lookup: CDR1 MNHNS, CDR2 SASEGT. V lost 1 base to trimming and J lost 2 bases, with 6 bases between them. The CDR3 loop spans 14 amino acids.